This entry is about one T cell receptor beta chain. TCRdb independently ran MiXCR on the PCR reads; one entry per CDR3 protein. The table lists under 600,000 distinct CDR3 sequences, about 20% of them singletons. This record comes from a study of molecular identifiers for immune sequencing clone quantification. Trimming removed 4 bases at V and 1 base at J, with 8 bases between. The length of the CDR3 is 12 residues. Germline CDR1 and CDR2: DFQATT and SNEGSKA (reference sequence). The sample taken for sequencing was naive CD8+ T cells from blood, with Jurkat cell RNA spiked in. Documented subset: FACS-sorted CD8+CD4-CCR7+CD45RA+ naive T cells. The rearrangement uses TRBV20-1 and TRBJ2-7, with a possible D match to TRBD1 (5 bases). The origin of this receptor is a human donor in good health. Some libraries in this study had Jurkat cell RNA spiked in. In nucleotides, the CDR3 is TGCAGTGCTATTGCAGGGTCCTACGAGCAGTACTTC. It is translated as CSAIAGSYEQYF.